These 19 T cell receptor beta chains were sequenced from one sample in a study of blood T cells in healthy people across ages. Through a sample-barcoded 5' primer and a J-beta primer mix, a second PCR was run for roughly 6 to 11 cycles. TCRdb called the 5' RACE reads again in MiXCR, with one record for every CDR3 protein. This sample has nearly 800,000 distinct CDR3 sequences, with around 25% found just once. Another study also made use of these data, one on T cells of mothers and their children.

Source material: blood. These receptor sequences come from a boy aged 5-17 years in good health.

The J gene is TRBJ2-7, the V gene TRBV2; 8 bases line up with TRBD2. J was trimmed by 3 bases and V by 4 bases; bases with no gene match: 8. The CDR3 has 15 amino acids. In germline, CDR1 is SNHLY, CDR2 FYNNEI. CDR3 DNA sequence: TGTGCCAGCAGTGGAGCGCCGGGACTAGTCTACGAGCAGTACTTC. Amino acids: CASSGAPGLVYEQYF.

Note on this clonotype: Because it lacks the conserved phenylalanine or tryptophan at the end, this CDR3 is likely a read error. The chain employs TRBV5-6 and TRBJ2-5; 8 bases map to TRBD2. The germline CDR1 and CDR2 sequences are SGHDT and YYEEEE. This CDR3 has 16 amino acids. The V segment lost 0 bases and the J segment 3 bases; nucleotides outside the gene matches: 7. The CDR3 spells CASSLAFEAGEETQYL. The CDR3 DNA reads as TGTGCCAGCAGCTTGGCCTTCGAAGCGGGGGAAGAGACCCAGTACCTC.

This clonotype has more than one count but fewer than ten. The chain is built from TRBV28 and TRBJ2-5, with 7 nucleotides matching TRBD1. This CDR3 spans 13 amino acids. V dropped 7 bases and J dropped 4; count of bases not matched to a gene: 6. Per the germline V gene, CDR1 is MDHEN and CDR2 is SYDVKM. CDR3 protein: CASKETGLETQYF. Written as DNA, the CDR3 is TGTGCCAGCAAGGAGACAGGGCTAGAGACCCAGTACTTC.

The CDR3 nucleotides read TGCAGTGCTAGAGTGCGGGGGCTGCAGCAGTTCTTC. Residues: CSARVRGLQQFF. This chain links TRBV20-1 with TRBJ2-1; D is possibly TRBD2 (7 bases). CDR3 length: 12 residues. The V gene lost 1 base and the J gene lost 11 bases, with 12 bases spanning the gap. CDR1 is DFQATT and CDR2 is SNEGSKA in the germline V gene (reference sequence).

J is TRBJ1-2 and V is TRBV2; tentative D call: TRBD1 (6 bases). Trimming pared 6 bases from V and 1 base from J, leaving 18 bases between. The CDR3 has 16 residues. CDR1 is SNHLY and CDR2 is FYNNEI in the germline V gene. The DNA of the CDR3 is TGTGCCAGCAGCCATGCCGATGGGGGGCTTAACTATGGCTACACCTTC. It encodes CASSHADGGLNYGYTF.

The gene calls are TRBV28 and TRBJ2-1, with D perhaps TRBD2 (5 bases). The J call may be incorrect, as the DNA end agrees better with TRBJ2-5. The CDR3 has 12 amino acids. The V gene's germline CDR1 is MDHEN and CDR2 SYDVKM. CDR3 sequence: CASSPGWETQYF. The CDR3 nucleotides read TGTGCCAGCAGTCCGGGGTGGGAGACCCAGTACTTC.

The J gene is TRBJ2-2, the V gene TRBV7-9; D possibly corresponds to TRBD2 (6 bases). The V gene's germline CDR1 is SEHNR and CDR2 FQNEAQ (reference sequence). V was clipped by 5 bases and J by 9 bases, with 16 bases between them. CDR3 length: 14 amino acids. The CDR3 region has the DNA TGTGCCAGCAGCCCTCCGACTAGTCCCAGGGAGCTGTTTTTT. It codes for CASSPPTSPRELFF. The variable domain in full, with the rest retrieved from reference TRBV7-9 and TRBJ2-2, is DTGVSQNPRHKITKRGQNVTFRCDPISEHNRLYWYRQTLGQGPEFLTYFQNEAQLEKSRLLSDRFSAERPKGSFSTLEIQRTEQGDSAMYLCASSPPTSPRELFFGEGSRLTVL.

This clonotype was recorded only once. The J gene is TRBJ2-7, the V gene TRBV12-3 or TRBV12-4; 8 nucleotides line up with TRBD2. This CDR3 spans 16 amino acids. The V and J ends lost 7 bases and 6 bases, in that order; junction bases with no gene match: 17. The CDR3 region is CASNWGLRGGTCEQYF. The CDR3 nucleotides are TGTGCCAGCAATTGGGGACTTCGCGGGGGGACCTGCGAGCAGTACTTC.

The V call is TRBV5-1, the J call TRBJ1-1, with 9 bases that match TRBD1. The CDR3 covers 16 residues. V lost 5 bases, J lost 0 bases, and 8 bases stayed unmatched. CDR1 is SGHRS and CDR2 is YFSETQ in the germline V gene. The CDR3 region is CASRDPDRGMNTEAFF. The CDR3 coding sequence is TGCGCCAGCAGGGATCCGGACAGGGGAATGAACACTGAAGCTTTCTTT.

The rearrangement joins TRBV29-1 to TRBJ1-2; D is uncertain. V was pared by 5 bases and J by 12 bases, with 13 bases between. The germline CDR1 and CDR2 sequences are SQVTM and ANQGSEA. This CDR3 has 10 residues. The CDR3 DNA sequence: TGCAGCGTTTCACGTGGAGAGAACACCTTC. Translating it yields CSVSRGENTF.

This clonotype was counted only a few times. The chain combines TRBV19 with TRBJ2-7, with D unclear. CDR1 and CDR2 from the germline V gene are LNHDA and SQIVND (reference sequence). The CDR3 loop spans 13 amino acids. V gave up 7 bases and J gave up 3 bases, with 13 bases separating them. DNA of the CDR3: TGTGCCAGTAATTCGTTGGATGGCTACGAGCAGTACTTC. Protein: CASNSLDGYEQYF.

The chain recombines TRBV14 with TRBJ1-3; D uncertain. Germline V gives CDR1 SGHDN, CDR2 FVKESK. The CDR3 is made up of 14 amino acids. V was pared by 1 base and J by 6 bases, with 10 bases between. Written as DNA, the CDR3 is TGTGCCAGCAGCCAAGGATGGGTAGCAAACACCATATATTTT. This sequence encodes CASSQGWVANTIYF. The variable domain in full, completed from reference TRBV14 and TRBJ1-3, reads EAGVTQFPSHSVIEKGQTVTLRCDPISGHDNLYWYRRVMGKEIKFLLHFVKESKQDESGMPNNRFLAERTGGTYSTLKVQPAELEDSGVYFCASSQGWVANTIYFGEGSWLTVV.

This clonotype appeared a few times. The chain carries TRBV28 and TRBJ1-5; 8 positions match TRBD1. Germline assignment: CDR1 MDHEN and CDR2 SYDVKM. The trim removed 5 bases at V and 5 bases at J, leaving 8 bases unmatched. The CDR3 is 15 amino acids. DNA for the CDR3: TGTGCCAGCAGTCCCCTAGGACAGGGATATCAGCCCCAGCATTTT. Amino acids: CASSPLGQGYQPQHF.

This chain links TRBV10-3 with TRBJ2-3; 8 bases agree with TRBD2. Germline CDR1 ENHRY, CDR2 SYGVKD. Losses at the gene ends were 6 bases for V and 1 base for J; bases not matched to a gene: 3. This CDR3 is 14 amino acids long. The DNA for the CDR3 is TGTGCCATCAGAGCAGCGGGGGGCACAGATACGCAGTATTTT. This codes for CAIRAAGGTDTQYF.

The CDR3 DNA is TGCAGCGTTGCTAAGGATACCTACGAGCAGTACTTC. Translated: CSVAKDTYEQYF. This chain uses TRBV29-1 with TRBJ2-7; D is unresolved. V lost 4 bases and J lost 2, with 9 bases in between. In germline, CDR1 is SQVTM, CDR2 ANQGSEA. The CDR3 consists of 12 residues.

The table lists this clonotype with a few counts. CDR3 sequence: CASSLQGGPEAFF. CDR3 in DNA: TGCGCCAGCAGCTTGCAGGGGGGTCCTGAAGCTTTCTTT. This chain joins TRBV5-1 and TRBJ1-1; 7 bases fit TRBD1. There are 13 residues in the CDR3. Per the germline V gene, CDR1 is SGHRS and CDR2 is YFSETQ. Trimming cost V 1 base and J 6 bases; bases outside gene matches: 3.

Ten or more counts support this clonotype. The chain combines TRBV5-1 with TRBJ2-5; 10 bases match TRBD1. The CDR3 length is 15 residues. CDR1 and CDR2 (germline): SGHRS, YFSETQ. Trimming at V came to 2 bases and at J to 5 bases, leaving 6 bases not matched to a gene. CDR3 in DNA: TGCGCCAGCAGCTTCGGACAGGGGGTTTGGGAGACCCAGTACTTC. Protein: CASSFGQGVWETQYF. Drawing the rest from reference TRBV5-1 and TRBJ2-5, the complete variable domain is KAGVTQTPRYLIKTRGQQVTLSCSPISGHRSVSWYQQTPGQGLQFLFEYFSETQRNKGNFPGRFSGRQFSNSRSEMNVSTLELGDSALYLCASSFGQGVWETQYFGPGTRLLVL.

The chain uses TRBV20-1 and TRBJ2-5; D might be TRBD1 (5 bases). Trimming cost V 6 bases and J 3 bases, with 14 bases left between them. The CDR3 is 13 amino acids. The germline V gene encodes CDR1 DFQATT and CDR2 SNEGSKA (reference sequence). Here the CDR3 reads CSAPLGAEETQYF. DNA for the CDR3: TGCAGTGCCCCCCTAGGGGCGGAAGAGACCCAGTACTTC.

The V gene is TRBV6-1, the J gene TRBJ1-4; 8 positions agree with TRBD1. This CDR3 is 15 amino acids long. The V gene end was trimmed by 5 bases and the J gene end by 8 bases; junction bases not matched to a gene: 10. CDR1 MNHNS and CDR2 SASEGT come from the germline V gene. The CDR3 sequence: CASSPDRVAREKLFF. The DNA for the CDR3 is TGTGCCAGCAGTCCGGACAGGGTGGCTAGAGAAAAACTGTTTTTT.